This T cell receptor beta chain was retrieved from a study of monozygotic twins with inflammatory bowel disease. The CDR3 is made up of 16 amino acids. Germline CDR1 reads SGHRS; CDR2 reads YFSETQ. Worth noting for this clonotype: Its specificity is unknown.

From the 5' RACE reads, TCRdb lists one entry per CDR3 protein and no DNA. The sample's table shows around 100,000 distinct CDR3 sequences. Findings and caveats of the study: With others, IBD patients shared fewer clonotypes than healthy twins did, especially with disease activity.

The clonotype was recovered from a human donor with ulcerative colitis or Crohn's disease, or a healthy co-twin of an affected twin (not recorded which). This sequence joins TRBV5-1 and TRBJ2-1; the TCRdb D gene call, TRBD1, has no DNA to confirm it. The source material was blood. The CDR3 sequence: CASSLTTGTGGHEQFF.